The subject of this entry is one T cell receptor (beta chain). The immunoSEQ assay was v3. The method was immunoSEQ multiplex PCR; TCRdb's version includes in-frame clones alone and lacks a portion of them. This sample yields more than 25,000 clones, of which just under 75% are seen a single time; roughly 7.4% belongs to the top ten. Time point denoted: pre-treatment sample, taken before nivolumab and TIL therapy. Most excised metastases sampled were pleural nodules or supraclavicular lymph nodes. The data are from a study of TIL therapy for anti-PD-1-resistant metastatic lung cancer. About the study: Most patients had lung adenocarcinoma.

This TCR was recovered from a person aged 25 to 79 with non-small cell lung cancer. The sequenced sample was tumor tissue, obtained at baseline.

This CDR3 is CASSTFLGRDSYNEQFF. CDR3 nucleotide sequence: TGTGCCAGCAGCACCTTCCTGGGGCGGGACTCCTACAATGAGCAGTTCTTC. The genes are TRBV11-3 and TRBJ2-1, with D tentatively TRBD2 (6 bases). V was clipped by 5 bases and J by 0 bases, with 17 bases between them. The CDR3 has 17 residues. Germline CDR1 SGHNT, CDR2 YENEEA.